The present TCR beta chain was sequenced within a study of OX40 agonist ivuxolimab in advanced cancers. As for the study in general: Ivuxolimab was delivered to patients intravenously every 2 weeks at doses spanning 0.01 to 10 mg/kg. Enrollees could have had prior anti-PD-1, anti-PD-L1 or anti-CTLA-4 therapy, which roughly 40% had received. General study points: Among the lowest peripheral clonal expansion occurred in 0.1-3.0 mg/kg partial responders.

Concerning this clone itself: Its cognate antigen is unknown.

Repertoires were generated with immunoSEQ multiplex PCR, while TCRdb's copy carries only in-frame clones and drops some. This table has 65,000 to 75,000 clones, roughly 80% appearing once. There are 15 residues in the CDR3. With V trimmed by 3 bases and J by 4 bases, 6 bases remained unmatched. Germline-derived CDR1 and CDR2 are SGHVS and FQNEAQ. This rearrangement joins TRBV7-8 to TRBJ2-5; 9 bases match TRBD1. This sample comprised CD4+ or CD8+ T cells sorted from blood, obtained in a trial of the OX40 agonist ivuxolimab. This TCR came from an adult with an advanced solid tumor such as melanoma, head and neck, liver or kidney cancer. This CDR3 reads CASSLDNRGRETQYF. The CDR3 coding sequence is TGTGCCAGCAGCTTGGACAACAGGGGGCGAGAGACCCAGTACTTC.